The 15 T cell receptor beta chains below all came from one sample that was sequenced in a study of blood T cell repertoires in COVID-19 (dated by TCRdb to the early 2020s). Library preparation was by the immunoSEQ multiplex PCR assay. This immuneACCESS table, as held by TCRdb, lists in-frame sequences with V and J called but not all clones. Of the missing ones, under half trace to an unresolved V gene in checked studies; the others have no known cause. This sample gives roughly 300,000 clones in total; around 87% of them show up just once. The ten largest clones add up to over 1.2% of the sample. The sequenced material came from peripheral blood. The receptor source for this set is a woman aged 40-49 years who had recovered from COVID-19.

The chain has TRBV6-5 and TRBJ2-7; 8 bases match TRBD1. V trimming: 0 bases; J trimming: 5 bases; junction bases outside the gene matches: 6. Germline V gene sequence: CDR1 MNHEY, CDR2 SVGAGI. This CDR3 has 15 residues. Written as DNA, the CDR3 is TGTGCCAGCAGTTACTCGACCAGGGGGCTAAACGAGCAGTACTTC. Translated: CASSYSTRGLNEQYF.

This clone occurred once. V gene TRBV19 combines with J gene TRBJ2-7; 7 bases agree with TRBD1. From germline, CDR1 is LNHDA and CDR2 SQIVND (reference sequence). V lost 6 bases and J lost 2; bases outside the gene matches: 7. CDR3 length equals 14 residues. CDR3 sequence: CASSPGQTTYEQYF. CDR3 sequence (DNA): TGTGCCAGTAGCCCGGGACAGACCACCTACGAGCAGTACTTC.

This chain connects TRBV23-1 to TRBJ1-2; 11 nucleotides match TRBD1. TRBV23-1 is annotated as an ORF whose role is uncertain. The junction had 4 bases not matched to a gene; V was cut back by 4 bases and J by 3 bases. This CDR3 spans 15 amino acids. The CDR3 loop is CASSPDRGPDYGYTF. CDR3 DNA sequence: TGCGCCAGCAGTCCGGACAGGGGGCCTGACTATGGCTACACCTTC.

This sequence joins TRBV6-1 and TRBJ1-5; TRBD1 matches 10 bases. V was pared by 1 base and J by 11 bases, with 8 bases of the junction left unmatched. Germline lookup yields CDR1 MNHNS and CDR2 SASEGT. The CDR3 contains 15 residues. This CDR3 reads CASSEVPGQGTAQHF. The CDR3 nucleotides are TGTGCCAGCAGTGAAGTCCCGGGACAGGGGACCGCCCAGCATTTT.

The V gene is TRBV11-2, the J gene TRBJ1-1; D gene unclear. The V end lost 6 bases, the J end lost 2 bases, and 4 bases lay between the germline ends. In germline, CDR1 is SGHAT, CDR2 FQNNGV. This CDR3 has 11 residues. In DNA form, the CDR3 reads TGTGCCAGCAGTATTAACACTGAAGCTTTCTTT. Translating gives CASSINTEAFF.

The rearrangement joins TRBV5-1 to TRBJ1-1, with D possibly matching TRBD1 (6 bases). The length of the CDR3 is 15 residues. Germline loops: CDR1 SGHRS, CDR2 YFSETQ. V gave up 3 bases and J gave up 0 bases, with 12 bases separating them. The CDR3 spells CASSSGGGVNTEAFF. The CDR3 DNA follows: TGCGCCAGCAGCTCGGGGGGCGGTGTGAACACTGAAGCTTTCTTT.

The CDR3 reads CASSPWDRGPYGYTF. The CDR3, as DNA: TGTGCCAGCAGCCCCTGGGACAGGGGGCCCTATGGCTACACCTTC. This chain uses TRBV7-8 with TRBJ1-2, with 12 bases lining up with TRBD1. Trimming removed 5 bases from V and 4 bases from J; junction bases left unmatched: 5. This CDR3 contains 15 residues. The germline gives CDR1 SGHVS, CDR2 FQNEAQ.

The gene calls are TRBV24-1 and TRBJ2-1, with TRBD1 matching over 7 bases. V was clipped by 4 bases and J by 9 bases; unmatched bases: 11. The CDR3 has 15 amino acids. CDR1 is KGHDR and CDR2 is SFDVKD in the germline V gene. DNA for the CDR3: TGTGCCACCAGTGAGGGGCGACAGGGTTGGGGTGAGCAGTTCTTC. Its translation: CATSEGRQGWGEQFF.

The chain joins TRBV14 to TRBJ2-2, with 9 bases fitting TRBD1. Germline values: CDR1 SGHDN, CDR2 FVKESK. The CDR3 has 13 residues. Trimming at V came to 5 bases and at J to 7 bases, leaving 2 bases not matched to a gene. As DNA, the CDR3 is TGTGCCAGCAGCGGGACAGGGATCGGGGAGCTGTTTTTT. It codes for CASSGTGIGELFF.

The chain recombines TRBV27 with TRBJ2-7, with 7 bases identical to TRBD2. The CDR3 is 12 residues long. The germline V gene encodes CDR1 MNHEY and CDR2 SMNVEV (reference sequence). The V gene end was trimmed by 9 bases and the J gene end by 4 bases; junction bases not matched to a gene: 6. CDR3 residues: CARRGEAYEQYF. In DNA, the CDR3 is TGTGCCAGACGGGGGGAGGCGTACGAGCAGTACTTC.

With respect to this clone: The sample carries other DNA sequences with the same CDR3. This rearrangement joins TRBV18 to TRBJ1-1, with a weak D call TRBD1 (5 bases). Trimming shortened V by 4 bases and J by 1 base, and 7 bases separated the two germline ends. Germline values: CDR1 KGHSH, CDR2 LQKENI. CDR3 size: 13 residues. The CDR3 is CASSLQGNTEAFF. The CDR3 DNA is TGTGCCAGCTCACTTCAGGGGAACACTGAAGCTTTCTTT.

The chain is built from TRBV27 and TRBJ1-2, with 8 positions matching TRBD1. J gave up 8 bases and V 6 bases, and 8 bases lay outside the gene matches. This CDR3 contains 13 residues. Germline CDR1 reads MNHEY; CDR2 reads SMNVEV (reference sequence). The CDR3 loop is CASRLRTGLGYTF. CDR3 bases: TGTGCCAGCAGGCTAAGGACAGGGTTAGGCTACACCTTC.

This clone was detected only once. This chain uses TRBV29-1 with TRBJ2-7; a weak D match, TRBD1 (7 bases). CDR3 length: 12 residues. In germline, CDR1 is SQVTM, CDR2 ANQGSEA. V lost 6 bases to trimming and J lost 5 bases, with 14 bases between them. The CDR3 bases are TGCAGCGTCTCCAGGGGGGATCACGAGCAGTACTTC. This encodes CSVSRGDHEQYF.

This clone was counted only a few times. V and J are TRBV7-9 and TRBJ1-2; D remains ambiguous. The CDR3 extends over 13 amino acids. Germline loops: CDR1 SEHNR, CDR2 FQNEAQ (reference sequence). Trimming pared 8 bases from V and 2 bases from J, leaving 12 bases between. The CDR3 DNA is TGTGCCAGCTCCCCGGGAGCCAACTATGGCTACACCTTC. This codes for CASSPGANYGYTF.

This chain links TRBV6-5 with TRBJ2-5; 8 bases line up with TRBD1. Trimming took 8 bases from V and 5 from J; bases not matched to a gene: 4. This CDR3 region has 12 residues. The germline CDR1 and CDR2 sequences are MNHEY and SVGAGI. In DNA, the CDR3 is TGTGCCAGCCAGGGGGCAGGGGAGACCCAGTACTTC. Protein sequence: CASQGAGETQYF.